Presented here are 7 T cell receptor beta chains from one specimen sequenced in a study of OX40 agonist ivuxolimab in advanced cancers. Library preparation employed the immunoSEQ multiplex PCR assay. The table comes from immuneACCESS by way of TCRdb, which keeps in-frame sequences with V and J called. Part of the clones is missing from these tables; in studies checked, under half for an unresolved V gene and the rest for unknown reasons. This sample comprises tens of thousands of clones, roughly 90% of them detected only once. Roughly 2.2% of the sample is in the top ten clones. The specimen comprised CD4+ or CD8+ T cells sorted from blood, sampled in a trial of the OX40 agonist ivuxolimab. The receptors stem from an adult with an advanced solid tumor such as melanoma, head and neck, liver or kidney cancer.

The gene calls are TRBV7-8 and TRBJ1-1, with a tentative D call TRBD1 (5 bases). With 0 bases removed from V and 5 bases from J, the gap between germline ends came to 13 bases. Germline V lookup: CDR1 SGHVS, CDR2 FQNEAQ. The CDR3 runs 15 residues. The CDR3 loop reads CASSLASGVTTEAFF. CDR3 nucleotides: TGTGCCAGCAGCTTAGCGTCGGGGGTTACGACTGAAGCTTTCTTT.

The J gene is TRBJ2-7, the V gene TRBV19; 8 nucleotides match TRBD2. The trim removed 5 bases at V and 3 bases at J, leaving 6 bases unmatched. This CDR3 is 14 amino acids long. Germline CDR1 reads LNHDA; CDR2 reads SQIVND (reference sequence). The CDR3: CASSVLAELYEQYF. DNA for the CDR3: TGTGCCAGTAGTGTACTAGCGGAGCTCTACGAGCAGTACTTC.

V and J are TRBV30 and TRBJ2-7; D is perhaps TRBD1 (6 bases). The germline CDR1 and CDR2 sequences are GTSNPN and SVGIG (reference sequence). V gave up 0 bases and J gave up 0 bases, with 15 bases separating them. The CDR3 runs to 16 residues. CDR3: CAWSVPGTTTSYEQYF. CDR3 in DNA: TGTGCCTGGAGTGTACCGGGGACAACTACCTCCTACGAGCAGTACTTC.

CDR3 DNA sequence: TGTGCCAGCAAAGGGGCCGGGGCCAACGTCCTGACTTTC. Protein: CASKGAGANVLTF. This chain joins TRBV27 and TRBJ2-6, with a weak D call TRBD1 (5 bases). This CDR3 comprises 13 residues. The germline V and J ends were trimmed by 7 bases and 4 bases, with 8 bases remaining between them. Germline-derived CDR1 and CDR2 are MNHEY and SMNVEV (reference sequence).

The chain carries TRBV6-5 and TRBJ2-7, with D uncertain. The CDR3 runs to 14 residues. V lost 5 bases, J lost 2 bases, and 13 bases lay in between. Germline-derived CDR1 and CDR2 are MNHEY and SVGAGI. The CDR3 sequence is CASSPPGHTYEQYF. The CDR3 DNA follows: TGTGCCAGCAGTCCCCCGGGTCATACCTACGAGCAGTACTTC.

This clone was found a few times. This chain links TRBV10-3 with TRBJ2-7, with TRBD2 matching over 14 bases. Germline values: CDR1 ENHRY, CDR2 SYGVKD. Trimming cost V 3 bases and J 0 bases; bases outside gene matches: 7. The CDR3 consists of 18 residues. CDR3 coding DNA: TGTGCCATCAGTGAATCCCGACTAGCGGGAGGGCGCTCCTACGAGCAGTACTTC. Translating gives CAISESRLAGGRSYEQYF.

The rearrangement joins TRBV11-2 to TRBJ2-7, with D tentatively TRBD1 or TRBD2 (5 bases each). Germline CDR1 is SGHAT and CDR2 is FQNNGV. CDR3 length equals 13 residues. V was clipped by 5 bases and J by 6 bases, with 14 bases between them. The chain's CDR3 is CASSRDGPSEQYF. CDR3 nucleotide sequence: TGTGCCAGCAGCCGGGACGGTCCCTCCGAGCAGTACTTC. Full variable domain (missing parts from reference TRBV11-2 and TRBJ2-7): EAGVAQSPRYKIIEKRQSVAFWCNPISGHATLYWYQQILGQGPKLLIQFQNNGVVDDSQLPKDRFSAERLKGVDSTLKIQPAKLEDSAVYLCASSRDGPSEQYFGPGTRLTVT.